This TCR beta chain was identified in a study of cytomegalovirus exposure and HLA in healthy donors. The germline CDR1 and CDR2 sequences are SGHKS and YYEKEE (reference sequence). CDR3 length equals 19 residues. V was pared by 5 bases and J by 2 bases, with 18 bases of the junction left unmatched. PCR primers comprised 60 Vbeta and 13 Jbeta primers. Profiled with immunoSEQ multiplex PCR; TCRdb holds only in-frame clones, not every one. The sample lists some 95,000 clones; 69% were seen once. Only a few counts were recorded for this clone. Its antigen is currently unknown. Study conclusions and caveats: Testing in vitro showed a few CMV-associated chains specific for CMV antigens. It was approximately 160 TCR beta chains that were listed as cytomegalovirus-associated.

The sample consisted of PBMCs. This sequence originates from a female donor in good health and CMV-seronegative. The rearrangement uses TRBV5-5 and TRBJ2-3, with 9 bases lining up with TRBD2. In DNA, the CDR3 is TGTGCCAGCAGTCAAGGCAGGGGTCTAGCGGGAAGGATCACAGATACGCAGTATTTT. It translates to CASSQGRGLAGRITDTQYF.